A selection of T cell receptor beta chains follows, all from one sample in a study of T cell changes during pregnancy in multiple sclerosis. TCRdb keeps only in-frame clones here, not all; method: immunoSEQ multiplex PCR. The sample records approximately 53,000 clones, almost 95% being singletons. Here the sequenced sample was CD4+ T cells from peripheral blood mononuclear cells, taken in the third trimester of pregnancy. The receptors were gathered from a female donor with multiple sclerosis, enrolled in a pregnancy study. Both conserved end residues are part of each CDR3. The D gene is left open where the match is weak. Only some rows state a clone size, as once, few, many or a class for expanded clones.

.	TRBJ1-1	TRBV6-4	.	CASSITSGFTEAFF	TGTGCCAGCAGTATAACTTCAGGATTCACTGAAGCTTTCTTT
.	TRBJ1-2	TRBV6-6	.	CASSYSIPRSYGYTF	TGTGCCAGCAGTTACTCGATCCCTCGGAGCTATGGCTACACCTTC
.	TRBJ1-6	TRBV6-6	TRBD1	CASSRQGANSPLHF	TGTGCCAGCAGTAGACAGGGTGCAAATTCACCCCTCCACTTT
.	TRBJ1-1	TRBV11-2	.	CASSSTVNTEAFF	TGTGCCAGCAGCTCCACAGTGAACACTGAAGCTTTCTTT
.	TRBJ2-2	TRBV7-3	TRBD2	CASSRTSFTGELFF	TGTGCCAGCAGTAGGACTAGTTTCACCGGGGAGCTGTTTTTT
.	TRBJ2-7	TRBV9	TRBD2	CASSITSGGSYEQYF	TGTGCCAGCAGCATAACTAGCGGGGGTTCCTACGAGCAGTACTTC
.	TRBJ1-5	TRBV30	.	CAWGKGDWPQHF	TGTGCCTGGGGGAAGGGGGATTGGCCCCAGCATTTT
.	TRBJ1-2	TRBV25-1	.	CASSEYAAVGYTF	TGTGCCAGCAGTGAATATGCGGCGGTTGGCTACACCTTC
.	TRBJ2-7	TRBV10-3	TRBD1	CAISESPTGESVYEQYF	TGTGCCATCAGTGAGTCCCCTACAGGGGAGAGTGTCTACGAGCAGTACTTC
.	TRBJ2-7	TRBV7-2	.	CASSWRVAGLYEQYF	TGTGCCAGCAGCTGGAGAGTGGCAGGGTTGTACGAGCAGTACTTC
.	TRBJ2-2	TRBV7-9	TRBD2	CASSLTSGANTGELFF	TGTGCCAGCAGCCTGACTAGCGGGGCGAACACCGGGGAGCTGTTTTTT
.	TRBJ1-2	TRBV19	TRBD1	CASRQGGNYGYTF	TGTGCCAGCCGACAGGGCGGGAACTATGGCTACACCTTC
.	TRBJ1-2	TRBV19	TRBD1	CASRPGQGAVYGYTF	TGTGCCAGTAGGCCTGGACAGGGGGCGGTCTATGGCTACACCTTC
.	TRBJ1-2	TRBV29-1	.	CSVVQNNYGYTF	TGCAGCGTTGTACAGAATAACTATGGCTACACCTTC
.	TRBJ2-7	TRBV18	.	CASSPPWGQGNEQYF	TGTGCCAGCTCACCACCGTGGGGGCAAGGCAACGAGCAGTACTTC
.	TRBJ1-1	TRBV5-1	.	CASSEAQMNTEAFF	TGCGCCAGCAGCGAGGCTCAGATGAACACTGAAGCTTTCTTT
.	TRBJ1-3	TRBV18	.	CASSPVMEAGNTIYF	TGTGCCAGCTCACCAGTAATGGAGGCTGGAAACACCATATATTTT
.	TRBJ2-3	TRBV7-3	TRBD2	CASSIRGLAADTQYF	TGTGCCAGCAGCATCCGGGGACTAGCAGCTGATACGCAGTATTTT
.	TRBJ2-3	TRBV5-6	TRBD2	CASSWGRTSGGGIDTQYF	TGTGCCAGCAGCTGGGGACGGACTAGCGGGGGGGGAATAGATACGCAGTATTTT
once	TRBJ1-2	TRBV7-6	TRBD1	CASSSGQFNYGYTF	TGTGCCAGCAGCTCGGGACAGTTTAACTATGGCTACACCTTC
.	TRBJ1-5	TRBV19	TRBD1	CASSRDRGPRQPQHF	TGTGCCAGCAGCCGGGACAGGGGGCCGCGTCAGCCCCAGCATTTT
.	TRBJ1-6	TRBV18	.	CASSPLQGGYNSPLHF	TGTGCCAGCTCACCACTGCAGGGTGGGTATAATTCACCCCTCCACTTT
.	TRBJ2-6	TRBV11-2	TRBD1	CASSLRQGVSSGANVLTF	TGTGCCAGCAGCTTACGACAGGGTGTTAGCTCTGGGGCCAACGTCCTGACTTTC
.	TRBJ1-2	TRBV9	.	CASSSGLDYGYTF	TGTGCCAGCAGCTCAGGGTTGGACTATGGCTACACCTTC
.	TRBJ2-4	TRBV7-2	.	CASSPGQIILAKNIQYF	TGTGCCAGCAGCCCCGGACAGATTATTTTAGCCAAAAACATTCAGTACTTC
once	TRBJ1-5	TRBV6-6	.	CASSYLDSYSNQPQHF	TGTGCCAGCAGTTACCTAGACAGCTATAGCAATCAGCCCCAGCATTTT
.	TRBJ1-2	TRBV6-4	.	CASRHGAHYGYTF	TGTGCCAGCCGACATGGGGCCCACTATGGCTACACCTTC
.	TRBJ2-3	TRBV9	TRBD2	CASSATSGVGSPYF	TGTGCCAGCAGCGCCACTAGCGGGGTAGGTTCACCGTATTTT
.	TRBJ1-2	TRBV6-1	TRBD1	CASSETGDYGYTF	TGTGCCAGCAGTGAAACAGGGGACTATGGCTACACCTTC
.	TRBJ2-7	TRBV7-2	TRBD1	CASSLGTGLMYEQYF	TGTGCCAGCAGCCTCGGGACAGGGTTGATGTACGAGCAGTACTTC
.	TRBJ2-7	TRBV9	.	CASSVGEGEGEQYF	TGTGCCAGCAGCGTAGGAGAGGGCGAAGGCGAGCAGTACTTC
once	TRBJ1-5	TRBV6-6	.	CASSSGTPRANQPQHF	TGTGCCAGCAGTTCCGGGACACCGCGGGCCAATCAGCCCCAGCATTTT
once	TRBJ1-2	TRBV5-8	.	CASSLEPGVNYGYTF	TGTGCCAGCAGCTTGGAGCCAGGGGTCAACTATGGCTACACCTTC
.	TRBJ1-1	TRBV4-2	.	CASSRGGNTEAFF	TGTGCCAGCAGCCGGGGGGGGAACACTGAAGCTTTCTTT
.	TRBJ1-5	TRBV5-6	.	CASSSRVSSNQPQHF	TGTGCCAGCAGCTCCCGGGTGAGTAGCAATCAGCCCCAGCATTTT
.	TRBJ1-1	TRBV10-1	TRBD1	CASSLGQGEDTEAFF	TGCGCCAGCAGTCTGGGACAGGGGGAAGACACTGAAGCTTTCTTT
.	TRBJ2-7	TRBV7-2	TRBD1	CASSLELAGGYEQYF	TGTGCCAGCAGCTTAGAGCTGGCAGGGGGCTACGAGCAGTACTTC